This TCR beta chain was captured in a study of T cells after yellow fever vaccination. As for the study in general: Fractions of low cell number were prepared using SMART-Seq v4 Ultra Low Input. Study-wide points: Across the CD4 and CD8 compartments, a small share of clonotypes was present in both. Reappearance after the booster was seen for most primary-vaccination clones, at approximately 97% CD4 and 70% to 90% CD8.

This CDR3 region has 15 residues. Trimming pared 3 bases from V and 2 bases from J, leaving 13 bases between. Germline V gene sequence: CDR1 SGHTA, CDR2 FQGTGA. This clonotype was recorded once. Its antigen is as yet unknown. Researchers made TCR cDNA using 5'RACE template switching, and this step added a universal primer site and UMIs. TCRdb analysed the 5' RACE reads with MiXCR anew, one entry per CDR3 protein. In the table there are under 700,000 distinct CDR3 sequences, about a sixth of which are singletons. The source was PBMCs, collected around 5 days after the first yellow fever vaccination. This chain uses TRBV7-3 with TRBJ2-5; the D is unclear. This clonotype was sampled from a man aged 18 to 29 who received the YFV17D yellow fever vaccine. The DNA for the CDR3 is TGTGCCAGCAGCTTCGAATACGGACCTCAAGAGACCCAGTACTTC. It translates to CASSFEYGPQETQYF.